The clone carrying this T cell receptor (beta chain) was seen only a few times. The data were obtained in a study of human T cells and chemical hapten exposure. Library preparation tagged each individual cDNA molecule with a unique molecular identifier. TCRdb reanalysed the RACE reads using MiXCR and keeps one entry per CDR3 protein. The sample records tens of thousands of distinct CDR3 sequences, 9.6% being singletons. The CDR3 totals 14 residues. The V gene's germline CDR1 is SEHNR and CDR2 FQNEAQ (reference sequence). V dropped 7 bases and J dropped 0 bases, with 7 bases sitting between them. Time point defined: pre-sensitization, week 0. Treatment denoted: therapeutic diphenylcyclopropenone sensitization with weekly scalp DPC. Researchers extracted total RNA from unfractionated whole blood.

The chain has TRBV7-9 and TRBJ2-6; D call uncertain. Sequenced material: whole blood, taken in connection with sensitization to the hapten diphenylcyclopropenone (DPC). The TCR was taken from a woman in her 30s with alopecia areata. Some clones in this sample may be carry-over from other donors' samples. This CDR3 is CASTLLSGANVLTF. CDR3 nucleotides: TGTGCCAGCACCCTCCTCTCTGGGGCCAACGTCCTGACTTTC.